A single sample gave rise to the 16 T cell receptor beta chains below, sequenced in a study of response to subunit inactivated influenza vaccine. TCRdb recomputed calls from the RT-PCR reads with MiXCR, one row per CDR3 protein. The sample lists 710,000 or so distinct CDR3 sequences, about a sixth occurring once. The starting material was PBMCs from blood, obtained about 11 days after vaccination. These TCRs come from a man aged 45-65 years who received an inactivated influenza vaccine.

The sample holds a few counts of this clonotype. V usage is TRBV6-1 and J usage is TRBJ2-1; the D is unclear. The CDR3 length is 14 residues. Germline-derived CDR1 and CDR2 are MNHNS and SASEGT. The germline V and J ends were trimmed by 6 bases and 5 bases, with 14 bases remaining between them. The CDR3 sequence is CASRAGSNNNEQFF. The CDR3, as DNA: TGTGCCAGCAGAGCCGGGTCGAACAACAATGAGCAGTTCTTC.

The chain joins TRBV28 to TRBJ2-3, with TRBD2 matching over 12 bases. Germline V gene data show CDR1 as MDHEN and CDR2 as SYDVKM. Unmatched junction bases numbered 8, after V lost 5 bases and J lost 5 bases. The CDR3 is 16 amino acids. CDR3 region: CASSPRLAGVRDTQYF. The CDR3 DNA reads TGTGCCAGCAGTCCCAGACTAGCGGGAGTCAGAGATACGCAGTATTTT.

V gene TRBV7-2 combines with J gene TRBJ2-7; TRBD1 matches at 8 bases. Germline trimming cut 5 bases from V and 2 bases from J; bases unmatched to any gene: 8. Germline V gene data show CDR1 as SGHTA and CDR2 as FQGNSA. The CDR3 sequence is 15 residues long. The CDR3 bases are TGTGCCAGCAGCGCCCGGGCAGGGGGCCCCTACGAGCAGTACTTC. Amino acids: CASSARAGGPYEQYF. Complete variable domain (other parts from reference TRBV7-2 and TRBJ2-7): GAGVSQSPSNKVTEKGKDVELRCDPISGHTALYWYRQSLGQGLEFLIYFQGNSAPDKSGLPSDRFSAERTGGSVSTLTIQRTQQEDSAVYLCASSARAGGPYEQYFGPGTRLTVT.

V is TRBV20-1 and J is TRBJ2-7, with 12 bases matching TRBD2. Germline lookup yields CDR1 DFQATT and CDR2 SNEGSKA (reference sequence). Losses at the gene ends were 4 bases for V and 1 base for J; bases not matched to a gene: 5. CDR3 length: 15 residues. The DNA of the CDR3 is TGCAGTGCTAACGGACTAGCGGGGAGATCCTACGAGCAGTACTTC. Protein sequence: CSANGLAGRSYEQYF.

This clonotype has just a few counts. The genes are TRBV7-6 and TRBJ2-7; 12 nucleotides match TRBD2. Germline-derived CDR1 and CDR2 are SGHVS and FNYEAQ. V lost 5 bases and J lost 6; bases outside the gene matches: 8. The CDR3 length is 15 residues. The DNA for the CDR3 is TGTGCCAGCAGCGGCAGACTAGCGGGAGTTTCCGAGCAGTACTTC. Residues: CASSGRLAGVSEQYF.

V and J are TRBV10-3 and TRBJ2-5, with D tentatively TRBD2 (5 bases). The V end was cut by 9 bases, the J end by 5 bases, with 16 bases between. CDR3 length: 13 amino acids. Germline V gives CDR1 ENHRY, CDR2 SYGVKD. The DNA for the CDR3 is TGTGCCATTGGTGCCGGGAAGGATGAGACCCAGTACTTC. Translation gives CAIGAGKDETQYF.

This clonotype was counted a few times. Here the CDR3 reads CASSSARTTGNTIYF. CDR3 coding DNA: TGTGCCAGCAGTTCGGCCAGGACAACTGGAAACACCATATATTTT. The chain recombines TRBV6-2 or TRBV6-3 with TRBJ1-3, with D possibly TRBD1 on 5 matching bases. This CDR3 comprises 15 residues. CDR1 MNHEY and CDR2 SVGEGT come from the germline V gene. Trimming pared 4 bases from V and 2 bases from J, leaving 12 bases between.

This clonotype was observed a handful of times. The chain joins TRBV20-1 to TRBJ2-7; 14 bases match TRBD2. V was clipped by 1 base and J by 3 bases; unmatched bases: 8. The CDR3 contains 17 residues. Per germline, CDR1 DFQATT and CDR2 SNEGSKA (reference sequence). The CDR3 loop is CSARAVGLAGGLYEQYF. In DNA form, the CDR3 reads TGCAGTGCTAGAGCCGTTGGACTAGCGGGAGGACTCTACGAGCAGTACTTC.

This clonotype was seen ten or more times. The gene calls are TRBV5-1 and TRBJ2-3; no firm D call. CDR1 is SGHRS and CDR2 is YFSETQ in the germline V gene. Trimming removed 3 bases from V and 6 bases from J, with 17 bases in between. The CDR3 has 15 residues. The CDR3: CASSSVPLGSDTQYF. The CDR3 nucleotides read TGCGCCAGCAGCTCCGTTCCCCTGGGGTCGGATACGCAGTATTTT. The complete variable domain, with remaining parts taken from reference TRBV5-1 and TRBJ2-3, reads KAGVTQTPRYLIKTRGQQVTLSCSPISGHRSVSWYQQTPGQGLQFLFEYFSETQRNKGNFPGRFSGRQFSNSRSEMNVSTLELGDSALYLCASSSVPLGSDTQYFGPGTRLTVL.

The chain has TRBV6-2 or TRBV6-3 and TRBJ2-1, with D maybe TRBD1 (5 bases). V lost 2 bases, J lost 2 bases, and 13 bases lay in between. The CDR3 is 16 residues long. Germline assignment: CDR1 MNHEY and CDR2 SVGEGT. The CDR3 reads CASSYGQGVPYNEQFF. The CDR3, as DNA: TGTGCCAGCAGTTACGGGCAGGGTGTACCCTACAATGAGCAGTTCTTC.

The chain links TRBV5-1 to TRBJ2-2, with TRBD1 matching 12 bases. The CDR3 contains 18 residues. V was clipped by 4 bases and J by 6 bases; unmatched bases: 13. Germline V gene sequence: CDR1 SGHRS, CDR2 YFSETQ. The CDR3 is CASSIAGHGTGGPGELFF. CDR3 DNA: TGCGCCAGCAGCATCGCCGGCCATGGGACAGGGGGCCCCGGGGAGCTGTTTTTT.

This clonotype was found once. This could be a read error, since a much larger clone is one nucleotide away. Here the CDR3 DNA reads TGCGTCAGCAGCTTACGGGTCCCTGACACCGGGGAGCTGTTTTTT. Protein sequence: CVSSLRVPDTGELFF. This sequence joins TRBV5-1 and TRBJ2-2, with no clear D. Germline V CDR1 and CDR2: SGHRS, YFSETQ. The CDR3 has 15 amino acids.

The CDR3 DNA sequence: TGTGCCATCAGCGCAAAAGATACGCAGTATTTT. Translating gives CAISAKDTQYF. The V gene is TRBV10-3, the J gene TRBJ2-3, with no clear D. V lost 6 bases, J lost 5 bases, and 6 bases lay in between. The CDR3 extends over 11 amino acids. Germline V gene sequence: CDR1 ENHRY, CDR2 SYGVKD.

In its sample, this clonotype was seen many times. The chain joins TRBV27 to TRBJ2-1; TRBD2 aligns across 14 bases. With V trimmed by 5 bases and J by 3 bases, 3 bases remained unmatched. CDR3 length: 16 residues. The germline V gene has CDR1 MNHEY and CDR2 SMNVEV (reference sequence). The CDR3 DNA sequence: TGTGCCAGCAGTCCCGGGACTAGCGGGGGCTACAATGAGCAGTTCTTC. This gives the protein CASSPGTSGGYNEQFF.

A few counts support this clonotype. The chain joins TRBV11-2 to TRBJ2-7; perhaps TRBD2 as D (7 bases). CDR3 length: 15 amino acids. Germline V gives CDR1 SGHAT, CDR2 FQNNGV. Trimming took 5 bases from V and 4 from J, leaving 18 bases between them. The CDR3 loop is CASSLGGANLYEQYF. The CDR3 DNA sequence: TGTGCCAGCAGCCTGGGGGGGGCCAATTTATACGAGCAGTACTTC.

The V and J genes are TRBV5-1 and TRBJ2-3, with 7 bases matching TRBD2. Germline V lookup: CDR1 SGHRS, CDR2 YFSETQ. V shed 0 bases and J 4 bases; nucleotides not matched to a gene: 5. CDR3 length equals 15 residues. CDR3 sequence: CASSLVGLDADTQYF. For the CDR3, the DNA is TGCGCCAGCAGCTTGGTAGGACTAGACGCAGATACGCAGTATTTT.